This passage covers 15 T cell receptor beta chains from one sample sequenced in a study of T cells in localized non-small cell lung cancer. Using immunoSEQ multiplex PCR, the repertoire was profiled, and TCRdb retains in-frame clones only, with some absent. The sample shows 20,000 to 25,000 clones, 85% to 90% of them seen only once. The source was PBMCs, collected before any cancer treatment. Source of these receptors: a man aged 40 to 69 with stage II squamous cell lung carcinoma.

DNA of the CDR3: TGTGCCAGCAGCTCAGGTACTGCATTCACGGACCTCCACTTT. It yields the protein CASSSGTAFTDLHF. V usage is TRBV7-2 and J usage is TRBJ1-6; D gene ambiguous. V dropped 4 bases and J dropped 15 bases, with 19 bases sitting between them. There are 14 residues in the CDR3. The germline V gene has CDR1 SGHTA and CDR2 FQGNSA.

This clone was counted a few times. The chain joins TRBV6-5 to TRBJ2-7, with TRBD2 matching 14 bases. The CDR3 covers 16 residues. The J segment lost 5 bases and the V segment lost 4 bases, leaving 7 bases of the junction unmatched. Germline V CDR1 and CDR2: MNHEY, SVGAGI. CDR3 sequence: CASSSTGTSGGDEQYF. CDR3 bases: TGTGCCAGCAGTTCCACCGGGACTAGCGGGGGAGACGAGCAGTACTTC.

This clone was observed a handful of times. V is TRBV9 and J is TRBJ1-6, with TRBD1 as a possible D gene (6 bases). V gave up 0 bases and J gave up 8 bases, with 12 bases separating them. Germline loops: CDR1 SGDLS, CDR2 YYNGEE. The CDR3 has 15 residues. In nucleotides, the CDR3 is TGTGCCAGCAGCGTAGAGGACAGATTTTATTCACCCCTCCACTTT. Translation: CASSVEDRFYSPLHF.

DNA for the CDR3: TGTGCCAGCAGTTTCCAGATTCAGCCCCAGCATTTT. This sequence encodes CASSFQIQPQHF. V gene TRBV28 combines with J gene TRBJ1-5; D not resolved. CDR1 is MDHEN and CDR2 is SYDVKM in the germline V gene. Trimming removed 3 bases at V and 6 bases at J, with 6 bases between. The CDR3 runs 12 residues.

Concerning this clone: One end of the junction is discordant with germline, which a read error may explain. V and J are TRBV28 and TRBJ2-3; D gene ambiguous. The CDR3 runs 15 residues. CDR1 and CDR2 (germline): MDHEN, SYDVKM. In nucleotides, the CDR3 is TGTGCCCGCAGTCTCCCCCTCGAAGGGAAAAATACGCAGTATTTT. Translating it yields CARSLPLEGKNTQYF.

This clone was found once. The CDR3 region has the DNA TGTGCCAGCAGCCAAGATGTCCTTGGCGCGAACACCGGGGAGCTGTTTTTT. Translated, it gives CASSQDVLGANTGELFF. The chain combines TRBV14 with TRBJ2-2; D ambiguous. Germline CDR1 is SGHDN and CDR2 is FVKESK. V dropped 0 bases and J dropped 0 bases, with 11 bases sitting between them. The CDR3 consists of 17 residues.

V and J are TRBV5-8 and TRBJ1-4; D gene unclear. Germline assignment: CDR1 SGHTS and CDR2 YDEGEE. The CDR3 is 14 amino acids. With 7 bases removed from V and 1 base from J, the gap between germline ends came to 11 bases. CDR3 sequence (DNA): TGTGCCAGCCGCTCGTTCGGAACTAATGAAAAACTGTTTTTT. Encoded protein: CASRSFGTNEKLFF.

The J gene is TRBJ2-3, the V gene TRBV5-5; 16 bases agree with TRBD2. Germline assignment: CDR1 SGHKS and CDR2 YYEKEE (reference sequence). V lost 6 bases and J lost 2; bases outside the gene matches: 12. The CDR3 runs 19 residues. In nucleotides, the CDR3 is TGTGCCAGCACCTTAGGGTTGGGACTAGCGGGAGGGGCCACAGATACGCAGTATTTT. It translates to CASTLGLGLAGGATDTQYF.

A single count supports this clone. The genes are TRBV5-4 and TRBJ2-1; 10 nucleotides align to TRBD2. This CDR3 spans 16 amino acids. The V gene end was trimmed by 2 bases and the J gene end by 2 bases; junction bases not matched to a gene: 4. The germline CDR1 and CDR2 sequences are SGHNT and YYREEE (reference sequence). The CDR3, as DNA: TGTGCCAGCAGCTTCCCCGGGACTAGCGCCTACAATGAGCAGTTCTTC. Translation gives CASSFPGTSAYNEQFF.

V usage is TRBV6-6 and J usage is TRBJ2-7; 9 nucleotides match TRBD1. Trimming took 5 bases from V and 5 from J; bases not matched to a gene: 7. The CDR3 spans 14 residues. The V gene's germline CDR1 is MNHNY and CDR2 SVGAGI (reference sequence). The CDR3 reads CASSRGQGSNEQYF. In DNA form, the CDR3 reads TGTGCCAGCAGTCGGGGACAGGGCTCAAACGAGCAGTACTTC.

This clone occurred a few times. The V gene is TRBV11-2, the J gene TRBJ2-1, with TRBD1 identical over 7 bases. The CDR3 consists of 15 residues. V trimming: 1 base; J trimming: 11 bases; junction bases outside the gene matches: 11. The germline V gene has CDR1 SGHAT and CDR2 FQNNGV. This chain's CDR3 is CASSLVKGDRFKQFF. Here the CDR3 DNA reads TGTGCCAGCAGCTTAGTCAAAGGGGACAGATTTAAGCAGTTCTTC.

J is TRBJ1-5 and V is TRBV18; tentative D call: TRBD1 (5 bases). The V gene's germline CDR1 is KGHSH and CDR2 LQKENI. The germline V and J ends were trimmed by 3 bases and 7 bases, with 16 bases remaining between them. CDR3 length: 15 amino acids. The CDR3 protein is CASSPSREGGQPQHF. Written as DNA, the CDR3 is TGTGCCAGCTCACCGAGCAGGGAAGGAGGCCAGCCCCAGCATTTT.

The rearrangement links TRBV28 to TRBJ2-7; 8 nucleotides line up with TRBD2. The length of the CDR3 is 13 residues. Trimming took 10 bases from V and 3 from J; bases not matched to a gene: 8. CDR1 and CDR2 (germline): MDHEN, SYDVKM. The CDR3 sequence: CATTTGTSYEQYF. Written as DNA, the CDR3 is TGTGCCACTACAACAGGGACTAGCTACGAGCAGTACTTC.

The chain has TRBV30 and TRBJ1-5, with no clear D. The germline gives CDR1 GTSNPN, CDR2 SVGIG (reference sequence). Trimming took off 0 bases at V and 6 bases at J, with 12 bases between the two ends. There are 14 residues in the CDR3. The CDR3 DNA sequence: TGTGCCTGGAGTGTGTCAACCTTAACTCAGCCCCAGCATTTT. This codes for CAWSVSTLTQPQHF. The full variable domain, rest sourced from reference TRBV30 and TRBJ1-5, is SQTIHQWPATLVQPVGSPLSLECTVEGTSNPNLYWYRQAAGRGLQLLFYSVGIGQISSEVPQNLSASRPQDRQFILSSKKLLLSDSGFYLCAWSVSTLTQPQHFGDGTRLSIL.

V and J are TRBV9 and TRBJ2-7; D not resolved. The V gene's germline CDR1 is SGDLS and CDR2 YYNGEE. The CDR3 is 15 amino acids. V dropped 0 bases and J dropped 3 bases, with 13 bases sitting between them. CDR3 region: CASSVGWSQDYEQYF. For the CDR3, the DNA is TGTGCCAGCAGCGTAGGATGGAGTCAGGACTACGAGCAGTACTTC. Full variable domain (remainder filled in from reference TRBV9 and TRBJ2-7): DSGVTQTPKHLITATGQRVTLRCSPRSGDLSVYWYQQSLDQGLQFLIQYYNGEERAKGNILERFSAQQFPDLHSELNLSSLELGDSALYFCASSVGWSQDYEQYFGPGTRLTVT.